This is a list of T cell receptor beta chains from one sample in a study of cytomegalovirus exposure and HLA in healthy donors. The protocol was immunoSEQ multiplex PCR, while the TCRdb copy is restricted to in-frame clones and leaves out a portion. Among some 96,000 clones listed, 76% were seen once. The sequenced sample consisted of PBMCs. These receptors originate from a man aged 35-49 years in good health and CMV-seronegative. The CDR3 runs from the conserved cysteine through the conserved F or W. D genes are given only for firm matches. Clone size is shown for a subset of rows, as once, few, many or a class of expanded clone.

d_gene	abundance	v_gene	j_gene	CDR3nt	CDR3aa
-	-	TRBV18	TRBJ1-5	TGTGCCAGCTCACAGGGACAAGCGGGCAATCAGCCCCAGCATTTT	CASSQGQAGNQPQHF
-	once	TRBV7-9	TRBJ1-1	TGTGCCACCCGCCCAGGCCCGAACAAGCAGGCGAGAAACACTGAAGCTTTCTTT	CATRPGPNKQARNTEAFF
-	-	TRBV30	TRBJ1-5	TGTGCCTGGAGTGGGCCCAGGGCAGGGCCCCAGCATTTT	CAWSGPRAGPQHF
-	-	TRBV4-3	TRBJ1-5	TGCGCCAGCAGCCAAGATTATGGGGGCAGGGGATATCAGCCCCAGCATTTT	CASSQDYGGRGYQPQHF
TRBD2	-	TRBV5-4	TRBJ2-3	TGTGCCAGCAGCAACGCCCGACTAGCGGGAGTAGGAGATACGCAGTATTTT	CASSNARLAGVGDTQYF
-	few	TRBV4-3	TRBJ2-7	TGCGCCAGCAGCCAATTGGCGGGAAGCGAGCAGTACTTC	CASSQLAGSEQYF
-	-	TRBV5-6	TRBJ2-3	TGTGCCACTTCAATCAGGGCTAGCGTTCCAGATACGCAGTATTTT	CATSIRASVPDTQYF
-	-	TRBV9	TRBJ2-3	TGTGCCAGCAGCCCCAGAGCAGCGCGGGATACGCAGTATTTT	CASSPRAARDTQYF
-	-	TRBV4-3	TRBJ2-7	TGCGCCAGCAGCCAAGATAGGGCGGGGTACCCCTACGAGCAGTACTTC	CASSQDRAGYPYEQYF
TRBD2	-	TRBV7-7	TRBJ2-6	TGTGCCAGCAGTCCATCCGGGACTAGTATTACTGGGGCCAACGTCCTGACTTTC	CASSPSGTSITGANVLTF
-	-	TRBV7-8	TRBJ2-7	TGTGCCAGCAGCTTTGACACCGTTTCCTACGAGCAGTACTTC	CASSFDTVSYEQYF
TRBD2	-	TRBV10-3	TRBJ2-1	TGTGCCATCAGTGGGGTTTCTAGCGGGAGCTCCTACAATGAGCAGTTCTTC	CAISGVSSGSSYNEQFF
TRBD2	-	TRBV9	TRBJ2-7	TGTGCCAGCAGCTTAGGGACTAGCGGGAGGAGCTCCTACGAGCAGTACTTC	CASSLGTSGRSSYEQYF
TRBD1	-	TRBV11-2	TRBJ1-1	TGTGCCAGCAGCTGGACAGGGAAGTGGAACACTGAAGCTTTCTTT	CASSWTGKWNTEAFF
TRBD1	-	TRBV29-1	TRBJ1-1	TGCAGCGTTAGACGACAGGGGGCGGACACTGAAGCTTTCTTT	CSVRRQGADTEAFF
-	-	TRBV7-9	TRBJ2-7	TGTGCCAGCAGGGCGGGGACGGGGGGCTACGTAGAGCAGTACTTC	CASRAGTGGYVEQYF
TRBD1	-	TRBV15	TRBJ2-1	TGTGCCACCAGCAGAGGGTCCGAAACGACAGGGGTATGGGGCCATGAGCAGTTCTTC	CATSRGSETTGVWGHEQFF
TRBD1	-	TRBV28	TRBJ1-5	TGTGCCAGCAGTTTATTTGTATTGGTCGACGGACAGGGAATACTAAGGAATCAGCCCCAGCATTTT	CASSLFVLVDGQGILRNQPQHF
TRBD1	-	TRBV5-1	TRBJ1-4	TGCGCCAGCAGCTTGGGGACAGGGGCAGGCGAAAAACTGTTTTTT	CASSLGTGAGEKLFF
TRBD2	-	TRBV5-6	TRBJ2-5	TGTGCCAGCAGCTTGCCAGGGACTAGCGGGGGAGAGACCCAGTACTTC	CASSLPGTSGGETQYF
-	-	TRBV7-9	TRBJ2-5	TGTGCCAGCAGCGACAACACTGCAGAGACCCAGTACTTC	CASSDNTAETQYF
-	-	TRBV6-5	TRBJ2-1	TGTGCCAGCAGTTCTGCGGTGGCACCCGAAGAATTCTTC	CASSSAVAPEEFF
TRBD2	-	TRBV6-5	TRBJ2-3	TGTGCCAGCAGTTCCCGGGAGGGTACAGATACGCAGTATTTT	CASSSREGTDTQYF
-	-	TRBV5-6	TRBJ1-1	TGTGCCAGCATCGAGTTAGGGGTTAACACTGAAGCTTTCTTT	CASIELGVNTEAFF
TRBD1	once	TRBV19	TRBJ1-2	TGTGCCAGTAGTATAAGGGACAGGTGGAACTATGGCTACACCTTC	CASSIRDRWNYGYTF
TRBD2	-	TRBV28	TRBJ2-7	TGTGCCAGCAGTGCGACTAGCGGGGGGACCTACGAGCAGTACTTC	CASSATSGGTYEQYF
TRBD1	-	TRBV5-4	TRBJ2-1	TGTGCCAGCAGCTTGGCCGGGACAGGGGGCTACAATGAGCAGTTCTTC	CASSLAGTGGYNEQFF
-	-	TRBV4-3	TRBJ1-1	TGCGCCAGCAGCCAAGATCTTATTTTTCGTAACACTGAAGCTTTCTTT	CASSQDLIFRNTEAFF
TRBD2	-	TRBV19	TRBJ2-1	TGTGCCAGTACCCCACTCAGCGGGAGCCCCTACAATGAGCAGTTCTTC	CASTPLSGSPYNEQFF
TRBD1	-	TRBV27	TRBJ2-5	TGTGCCAGCAGCCCGCTGAGACAGGGTGGGACCCAGTACTTC	CASSPLRQGGTQYF
TRBD2	-	TRBV19	TRBJ2-1	TGTGCCAGTAGGACTAGCGGGATTAATTACAATGAGCAGTTCTTC	CASRTSGINYNEQFF
TRBD1	-	TRBV11-2	TRBJ2-7	TGTGCCAGCAGATCGTCCCGGGACAGGTTCTACGAGCAGTACTTC	CASRSSRDRFYEQYF
-	few	TRBV28	TRBJ1-1	TGTGCCAGCAGTTTTTTTACAGGAGGGTTGAACACTGAAGCTTTCTTT	CASSFFTGGLNTEAFF
TRBD2	-	TRBV25-1	TRBJ2-3	TGTGCCAGCAGTGATTTAGCGGGGGCCGGAGATACGCAGTATTTT	CASSDLAGAGDTQYF
-	-	TRBV28	TRBJ1-1	TGTGCCAGCAGTTCCCTCGGTTCCAACACTGAAGCTTTCTTT	CASSSLGSNTEAFF
TRBD2	-	TRBV13	TRBJ2-3	TGTGCCAGCAGCTTCGGTAGCGGGGGGCGAACAGATACGCAGTATTTT	CASSFGSGGRTDTQYF
-	-	TRBV11-2	TRBJ1-2	TGTGCCAGCAGCTCAGTACGCCGGGGCTATGGCTACACCTTC	CASSSVRRGYGYTF
-	few	TRBV6-5	TRBJ1-6	TGTGCCAGCAGTTACTCGGGGGGAAGGGTAAATTCACCCCTCCACTTT	CASSYSGGRVNSPLHF
TRBD2	-	TRBV4-3	TRBJ2-3	TGCGCCAGCAGCCAAGAGGGTACTAGCGGGAGCACAGATACGCAGTATTTT	CASSQEGTSGSTDTQYF
-	-	TRBV7-2	TRBJ1-2	TGTGCCAGCACCCTCTCATCCGGGATTGATGGCTACACCTTC	CASTLSSGIDGYTF
-	-	TRBV7-7	TRBJ2-1	TGTGCCAGCAGCTTATTTTATGGAGGAGGGGATGAGCAGTTCTTC	CASSLFYGGGDEQFF
TRBD2	-	TRBV28	TRBJ2-7	TGTGCCAGCAGAAACCGCCGGGACTACACTTACGAGCAGTACTTC	CASRNRRDYTYEQYF
TRBD1	-	TRBV19	TRBJ1-6	TGTGCCAGTAGCCTCCGGGACAGGGGGTCCTATAATTCACCCCTCCACTTT	CASSLRDRGSYNSPLHF
TRBD1	-	TRBV28	TRBJ2-3	TGTGCCAGCAGTCGGCCCGGGACAGGGGTCCCAGATACGCAGTATTTT	CASSRPGTGVPDTQYF
-	-	TRBV7-2	TRBJ2-1	TGTGCCAGCAGCCATCGACAGGCATCCTACAATGAGCAGTTCTTC	CASSHRQASYNEQFF